A selection of T cell receptor beta chains follows, all from one sample in a study of PD-L1 blockade in urothelial cancer. Repertoires were generated with immunoSEQ multiplex PCR, while TCRdb's copy carries only in-frame clones and drops some. The sample lists some 120,000 clones, about 89% occurring once. Here the sequenced sample was PBMCs, taken around atezolizumab (anti-PD-L1) treatment. These receptors all stem from a man aged 55 to 70 with urothelial cancer. Both conserved end residues are part of each CDR3. Fields, in order: CDR3 protein, D gene, J gene, V gene. The D gene is left open where the match is weak.

CDR3 protein: CASRDSRQGETGELFF
D gene: TRBD1
J gene: TRBJ2-2
V gene: TRBV5-1

CDR3 protein: CASSSTGAGANVLTF
D gene: TRBD1
J gene: TRBJ2-6
V gene: TRBV5-1

CDR3 protein: CASSQTGVTEAFF
D gene: TRBD1
J gene: TRBJ1-1
V gene: TRBV14

CDR3 protein: CASRTGGDEQYF
D gene: TRBD1
J gene: TRBJ2-7
V gene: TRBV5-1

CDR3 protein: CASSLLPGGLDTQYF
D gene: NA
J gene: TRBJ2-3
V gene: TRBV14

CDR3 protein: CASGPYVFQGSGTGELFF
D gene: NA
J gene: TRBJ2-2
V gene: TRBV12-5

CDR3 protein: CASRIGQGSYEQYF
D gene: TRBD1
J gene: TRBJ2-7
V gene: TRBV7-8

CDR3 protein: CASGRPGDGNYGYTF
D gene: NA
J gene: TRBJ1-2
V gene: TRBV6-6

CDR3 protein: CASSLGDTEAFF
D gene: NA
J gene: TRBJ1-1
V gene: TRBV5-1

CDR3 protein: CASSRQGLGTEAFF
D gene: TRBD1
J gene: TRBJ1-1
V gene: TRBV5-6

CDR3 protein: CASSPIRLAGGETQYF
D gene: TRBD2
J gene: TRBJ2-5
V gene: TRBV18

CDR3 protein: CASSLTINYGYTF
D gene: NA
J gene: TRBJ1-2
V gene: TRBV5-1

CDR3 protein: CAWSVVGGSTDTQYF
D gene: NA
J gene: TRBJ2-3
V gene: TRBV30

CDR3 protein: CASSYDPQTNTDTQYF
D gene: NA
J gene: TRBJ2-3
V gene: TRBV6-5

CDR3 protein: CASSQGLAGMETQYF
D gene: TRBD2
J gene: TRBJ2-5
V gene: TRBV4-1

CDR3 protein: CASSETTSGLIAKNIQYF
D gene: TRBD2
J gene: TRBJ2-4
V gene: TRBV25-1

CDR3 protein: CASSPRTGGSDTQYF
D gene: TRBD1
J gene: TRBJ2-3
V gene: TRBV7-3

CDR3 protein: CASSQNSRVNTGELFF
D gene: NA
J gene: TRBJ2-2
V gene: TRBV4-3

CDR3 protein: CASSSDRVRDGYTF
D gene: TRBD1
J gene: TRBJ1-2
V gene: TRBV7-9

CDR3 protein: CASSWRGQDGTEAFF
D gene: TRBD1
J gene: TRBJ1-1
V gene: TRBV11-1

CDR3 protein: CAWSRGRLETQYF
D gene: NA
J gene: TRBJ2-5
V gene: TRBV30

CDR3 protein: CASMRLAYTDTQYF
D gene: TRBD2
J gene: TRBJ2-3
V gene: TRBV27

CDR3 protein: CAISESTSGSYEQYF
D gene: TRBD2
J gene: TRBJ2-7
V gene: TRBV10-3

CDR3 protein: CASSIRTGASTGYEQYF
D gene: NA
J gene: TRBJ2-7
V gene: TRBV19

CDR3 protein: CATSRGGLETQYF
D gene: NA
J gene: TRBJ2-5
V gene: TRBV15

CDR3 protein: CASRDRLFNEQFF
D gene: TRBD1
J gene: TRBJ2-1
V gene: TRBV12-5

CDR3 protein: CASSLRLAGNNEQFF
D gene: TRBD2
J gene: TRBJ2-1
V gene: TRBV7-3

CDR3 protein: CASSQEPRAGGIYEQYF
D gene: TRBD2
J gene: TRBJ2-7
V gene: TRBV4-2

CDR3 protein: CASSPGQGGQPQHF
D gene: TRBD1
J gene: TRBJ1-5
V gene: TRBV10-2

CDR3 protein: CSAGTSGAYEQYF
D gene: TRBD2
J gene: TRBJ2-7
V gene: TRBV29-1

CDR3 protein: CASSSSGTANYGYTF
D gene: TRBD1
J gene: TRBJ1-2
V gene: TRBV27

CDR3 protein: CASSQGTGYNEQFF
D gene: TRBD1
J gene: TRBJ2-1
V gene: TRBV9

CDR3 protein: CASSSSSSQGDGKKLFF
D gene: TRBD1
J gene: TRBJ1-4
V gene: TRBV7-2

CDR3 protein: CASSRLAESSYEQYF
D gene: TRBD2
J gene: TRBJ2-7
V gene: TRBV19

CDR3 protein: CASSPTPTGTGWYSYTF
D gene: TRBD1
J gene: TRBJ1-2
V gene: TRBV18

CDR3 protein: CASSQRDDDLYEQYF
D gene: NA
J gene: TRBJ2-7
V gene: TRBV4-2

CDR3 protein: CAISASSGRDTYEQYF
D gene: TRBD2
J gene: TRBJ2-7
V gene: TRBV10-3

CDR3 protein: CASMWTGGQQFF
D gene: TRBD1
J gene: TRBJ2-1
V gene: TRBV28

CDR3 protein: CASHRDNSYNEQFF
D gene: NA
J gene: TRBJ2-1
V gene: TRBV2

CDR3 protein: CASSSGTGAYEQYF
D gene: NA
J gene: TRBJ2-7
V gene: TRBV5-1

CDR3 protein: CASSANEGGELFF
D gene: NA
J gene: TRBJ2-2
V gene: TRBV9

CDR3 protein: CASIRGQGGNQPQHF
D gene: TRBD1
J gene: TRBJ1-5
V gene: TRBV6-1

CDR3 protein: CASSVASELVSTDTQYF
D gene: NA
J gene: TRBJ2-3
V gene: TRBV9

CDR3 protein: CASSQGQMNSPLHF
D gene: TRBD1
J gene: TRBJ1-6
V gene: TRBV5-1

CDR3 protein: CASSLVGGHTDTQYF
D gene: NA
J gene: TRBJ2-3
V gene: TRBV7-9

CDR3 protein: CASSDSPLGTGAEAFF
D gene: TRBD1
J gene: TRBJ1-1
V gene: TRBV6-4

CDR3 protein: CATSRVPSEKLFF
D gene: NA
J gene: TRBJ1-4
V gene: TRBV15

CDR3 protein: CASSIRGTAYEQYF
D gene: TRBD1
J gene: TRBJ2-7
V gene: TRBV5-1

CDR3 protein: CATGTSGTNEQFF
D gene: TRBD2
J gene: TRBJ2-1
V gene: TRBV19

CDR3 protein: CASSLVPAGGQETQYF
D gene: TRBD2
J gene: TRBJ2-5
V gene: TRBV7-2

CDR3 protein: CASSLGGQSTYEQYF
D gene: TRBD1
J gene: TRBJ2-7
V gene: TRBV7-8

CDR3 protein: CASSLDSLTAAEAFF
D gene: NA
J gene: TRBJ1-1
V gene: TRBV5-4

CDR3 protein: CASSQLDRENSPLHF
D gene: TRBD1
J gene: TRBJ1-6
V gene: TRBV4-1

CDR3 protein: CASSQVPTSSYNSPLHF
D gene: NA
J gene: TRBJ1-6
V gene: TRBV4-1

CDR3 protein: CASSLNQPGQNQPQHF
D gene: TRBD1
J gene: TRBJ1-5
V gene: TRBV18